The source of this T cell receptor beta chain is a study of blood T cell repertoires in COVID-19. The wider study: Samples came from the United States, Italy and Spain, spanning acute and convalescent COVID-19. PBMCs, B-cell-depleted T cells, or T cells were the source of the cDNA or gDNA that made up the material.

CDR3 length equals 12 residues. V lost 6 bases to trimming and J lost 12 bases, with 17 bases between them. Per germline, CDR1 MDHEN and CDR2 SYDVKM. In the original workflow: The authors estimated nucleated cell counts from reference gene primer amplification. Measured with immunoSEQ multiplex PCR; TCRdb has only the in-frame clones, and not every one. V and J calls and clone size are as listed in that table; D and trimming were resolved from the DNA. Here the sample spans around 260,000 clones, 84% being singletons. The rearrangement links TRBV28 to TRBJ1-1, with a possible D match to TRBD1 (6 bases). The TCR originated in a man aged 60-69 years with acute or convalescent COVID-19. Input material: peripheral blood. The CDR3 nucleotides are TGTGCCAGCAGAATCGGACGGACAGAAACTTTCTTT. Protein product: CASRIGRTETFF. The variable domain in full, with the rest retrieved from reference TRBV28 and TRBJ1-1, is DVKVTQSSRYLVKRTGEKVFLECVQDMDHENMFWYRQDPGLGLRLIYFSYDVKMKEKGDIPEGYSVSREKKERFSLILESASTNQTSMYLCASRIGRTETFFGQGTRLTVV.